The present T cell receptor beta chain was sequenced within a study of blood T cell repertoires in COVID-19. Study-level information: The United States, Italy and Spain were the sources of the acute and convalescent COVID-19 samples.

The CDR3 covers 17 residues. V lost 8 bases and J lost 2; bases outside the gene matches: 13. The V gene's germline CDR1 is MDHEN and CDR2 SYDVKM. TCRdb's table, derived via immunoSEQ multiplex PCR, lists solely in-frame clones and lacks some. Altogether roughly 200,000 clones are present, 76% being singletons, with the ten largest covering about 9%. The specimen sequenced was peripheral blood. This sequence was found in a woman in her forties or fifties with active or convalescent COVID-19. J is TRBJ2-2 and V is TRBV28, with TRBD2 identical over 8 bases. This chain's CDR3 is CASPPGLGLINTGELFF. CDR3 sequence (DNA): TGTGCCAGCCCCCCGGGACTAGGCCTAATTAACACCGGGGAGCTGTTTTTT.